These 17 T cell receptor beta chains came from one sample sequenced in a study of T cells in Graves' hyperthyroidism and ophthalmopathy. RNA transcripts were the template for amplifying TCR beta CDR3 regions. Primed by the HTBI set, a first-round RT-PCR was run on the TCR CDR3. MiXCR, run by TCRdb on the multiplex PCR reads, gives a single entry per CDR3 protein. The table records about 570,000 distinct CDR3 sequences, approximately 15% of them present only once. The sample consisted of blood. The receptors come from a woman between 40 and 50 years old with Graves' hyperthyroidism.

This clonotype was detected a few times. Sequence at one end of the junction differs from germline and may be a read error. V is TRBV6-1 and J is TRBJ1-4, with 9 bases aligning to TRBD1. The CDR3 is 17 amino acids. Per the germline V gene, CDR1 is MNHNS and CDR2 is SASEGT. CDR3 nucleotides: TGTGCCAGCAGACGCCCCGGGACAGGGTATCTTAATGGAAAACTGTTTTTT. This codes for CASRRPGTGYLNGKLFF.

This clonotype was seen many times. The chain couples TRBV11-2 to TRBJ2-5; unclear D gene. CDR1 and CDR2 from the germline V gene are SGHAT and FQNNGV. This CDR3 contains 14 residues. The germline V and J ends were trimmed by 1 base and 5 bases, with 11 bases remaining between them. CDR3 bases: TGTGCCAGCAGCTTAGTCGCGACAACGGAGACCCAGTACTTC. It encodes CASSLVATTETQYF. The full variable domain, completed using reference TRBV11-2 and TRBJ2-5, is EAGVAQSPRYKIIEKRQSVAFWCNPISGHATLYWYQQILGQGPKLLIQFQNNGVVDDSQLPKDRFSAERLKGVDSTLKIQPAKLEDSAVYLCASSLVATTETQYFGPGTRLLVL.

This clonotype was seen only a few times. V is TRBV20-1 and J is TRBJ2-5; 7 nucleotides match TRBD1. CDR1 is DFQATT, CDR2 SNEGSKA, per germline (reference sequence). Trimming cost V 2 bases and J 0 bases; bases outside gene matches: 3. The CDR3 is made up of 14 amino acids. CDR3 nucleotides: TGCAGTGCTAGACCGGGACAGTACCAAGAGACCCAGTACTTC. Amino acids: CSARPGQYQETQYF.

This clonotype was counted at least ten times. This chain's CDR3 is CASGIDRENTEAFF. The CDR3, as DNA: TGTGCTAGTGGTATTGACAGGGAGAACACTGAAGCTTTCTTT. The chain recombines TRBV12-5 with TRBJ1-1; 7 bases are shared with TRBD1. J was trimmed by 1 base and V by 5 bases; bases with no gene match: 4. The V gene's germline CDR1 is LGHNT and CDR2 FRNRAP. The CDR3 consists of 14 residues.

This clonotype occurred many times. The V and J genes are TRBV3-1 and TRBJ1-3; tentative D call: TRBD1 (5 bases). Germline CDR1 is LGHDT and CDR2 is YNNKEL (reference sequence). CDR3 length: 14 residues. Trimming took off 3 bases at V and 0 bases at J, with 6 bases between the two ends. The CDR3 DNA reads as TGTGCCAGCAGCCAGACAGCCTCTGGAAACACCATATATTTT. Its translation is CASSQTASGNTIYF.

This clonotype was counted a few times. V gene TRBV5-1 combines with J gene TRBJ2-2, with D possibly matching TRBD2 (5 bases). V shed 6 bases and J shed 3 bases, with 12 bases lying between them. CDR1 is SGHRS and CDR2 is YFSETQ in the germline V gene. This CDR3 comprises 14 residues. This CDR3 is CASTPSSDTGELFF. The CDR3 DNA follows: TGCGCCAGCACTCCTAGCAGCGACACCGGGGAGCTGTTTTTT.

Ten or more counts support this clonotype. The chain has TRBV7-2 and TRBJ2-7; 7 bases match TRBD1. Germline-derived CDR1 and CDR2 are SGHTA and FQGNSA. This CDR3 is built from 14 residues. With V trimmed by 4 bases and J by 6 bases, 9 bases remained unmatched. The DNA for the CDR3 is TGTGCCAGCAGCTCCGGACAGGTGGCTACCGAGCAGTACTTC. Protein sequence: CASSSGQVATEQYF.

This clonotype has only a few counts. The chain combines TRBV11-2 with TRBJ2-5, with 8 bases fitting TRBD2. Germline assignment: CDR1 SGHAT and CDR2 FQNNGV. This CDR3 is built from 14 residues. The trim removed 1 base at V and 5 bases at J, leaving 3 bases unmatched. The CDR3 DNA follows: TGTGCCAGCAGCTTAGCGGGAGGGGTTGAGACCCAGTACTTC. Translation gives CASSLAGGVETQYF. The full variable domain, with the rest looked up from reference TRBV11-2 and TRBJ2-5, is EAGVAQSPRYKIIEKRQSVAFWCNPISGHATLYWYQQILGQGPKLLIQFQNNGVVDDSQLPKDRFSAERLKGVDSTLKIQPAKLEDSAVYLCASSLAGGVETQYFGPGTRLLVL.

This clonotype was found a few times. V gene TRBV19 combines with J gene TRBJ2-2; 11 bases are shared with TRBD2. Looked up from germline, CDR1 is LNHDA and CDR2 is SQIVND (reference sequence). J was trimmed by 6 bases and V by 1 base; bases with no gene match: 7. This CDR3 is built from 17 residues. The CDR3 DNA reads TGTGCCAGTAGTATAGGATCAGCTAGCGGGAGGCCCGGGGAGCTGTTTTTT. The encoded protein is CASSIGSASGRPGELFF.

CDR3 amino acids: CATSREKPGPGELFF. The CDR3 DNA follows: TGTGCCACCAGCAGAGAGAAGCCGGGACCCGGGGAGCTGTTTTTT. V and J are TRBV15 and TRBJ2-2, with D perhaps being TRBD1 or TRBD2 (5 bases each). Trimming took off 0 bases at V and 6 bases at J, with 11 bases between the two ends. CDR3 size: 15 residues. Germline V lookup: CDR1 LNHNV, CDR2 YYDKDF (reference sequence).

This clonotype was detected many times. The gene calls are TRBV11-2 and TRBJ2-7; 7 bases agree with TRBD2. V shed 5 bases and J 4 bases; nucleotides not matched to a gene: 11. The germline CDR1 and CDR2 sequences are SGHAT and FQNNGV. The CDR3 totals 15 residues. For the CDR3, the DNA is TGTGCCAGCAGCCTTGCTAGAGCGGGATCTTACGAGCAGTACTTC. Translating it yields CASSLARAGSYEQYF. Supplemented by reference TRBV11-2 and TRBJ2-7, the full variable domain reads EAGVAQSPRYKIIEKRQSVAFWCNPISGHATLYWYQQILGQGPKLLIQFQNNGVVDDSQLPKDRFSAERLKGVDSTLKIQPAKLEDSAVYLCASSLARAGSYEQYFGPGTRLTVT.

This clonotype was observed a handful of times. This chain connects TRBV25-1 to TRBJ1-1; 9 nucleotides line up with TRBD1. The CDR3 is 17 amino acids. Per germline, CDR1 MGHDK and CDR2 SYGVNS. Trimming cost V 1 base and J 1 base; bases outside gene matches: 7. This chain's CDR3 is CASSESRTGEANTEAFF. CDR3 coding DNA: TGTGCCAGCAGTGAATCGCGGACAGGGGAGGCGAACACTGAAGCTTTCTTT.

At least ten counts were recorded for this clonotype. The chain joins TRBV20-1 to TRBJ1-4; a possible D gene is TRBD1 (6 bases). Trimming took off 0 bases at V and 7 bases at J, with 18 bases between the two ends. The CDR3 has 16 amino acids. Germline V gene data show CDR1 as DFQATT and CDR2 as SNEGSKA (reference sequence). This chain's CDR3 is CSARDVERTVGEKLFF. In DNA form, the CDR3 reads TGCAGTGCTAGAGATGTGGAAAGGACAGTAGGTGAAAAACTGTTTTTT.

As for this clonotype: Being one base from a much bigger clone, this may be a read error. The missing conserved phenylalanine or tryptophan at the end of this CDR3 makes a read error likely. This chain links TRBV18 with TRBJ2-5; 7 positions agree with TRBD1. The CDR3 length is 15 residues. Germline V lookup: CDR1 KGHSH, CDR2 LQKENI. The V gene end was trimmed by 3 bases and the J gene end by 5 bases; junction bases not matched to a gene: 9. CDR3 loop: CASSPRTGLKETQYV. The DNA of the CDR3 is TGTGCCAGCTCACCGAGGACAGGTCTAAAGGAGACCCAGTACGTC.

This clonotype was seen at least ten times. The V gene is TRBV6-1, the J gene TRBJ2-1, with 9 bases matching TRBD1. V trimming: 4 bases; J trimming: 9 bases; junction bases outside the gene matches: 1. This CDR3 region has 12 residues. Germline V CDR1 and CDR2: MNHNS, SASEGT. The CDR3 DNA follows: TGTGCCAGCAGTGGGACAGGGGTTGAGCAGTTCTTC. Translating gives CASSGTGVEQFF.

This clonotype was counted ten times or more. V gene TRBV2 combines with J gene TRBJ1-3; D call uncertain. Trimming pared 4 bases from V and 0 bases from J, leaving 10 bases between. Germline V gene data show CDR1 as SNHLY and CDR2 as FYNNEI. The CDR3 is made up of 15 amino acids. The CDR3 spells CASSVGQHSGNTIYF. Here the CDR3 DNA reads TGTGCCAGCAGTGTAGGGCAGCACTCTGGAAACACCATATATTTT.

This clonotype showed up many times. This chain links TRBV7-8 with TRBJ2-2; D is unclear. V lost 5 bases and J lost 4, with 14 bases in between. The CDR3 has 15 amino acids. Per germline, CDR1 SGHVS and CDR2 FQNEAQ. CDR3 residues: CASSPPRVTTGELFF. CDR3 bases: TGTGCCAGCAGCCCGCCTCGGGTAACCACCGGGGAGCTGTTTTTT.